Listed below are T cell receptor beta chains from one sample, sequenced in a study of naive and memory T cell subsets. A single record per CDR3 protein comes from TCRdb applying MiXCR to the UMI-ligation and nested PCR reads. The repertoire has 70,000 to 95,000 distinct CDR3 sequences, approximately 6.5% of them found once; the top ten carry about 1.6%. The sequencing input was central memory CD4+ T cells from blood. The source of these receptors is a human donor in good health. Each CDR3 is given with its conserved first and last residue. The order of the fields is clone size, D gene, V gene, J gene, CDR3 DNA, CDR3 protein. The D gene is left open where the match is weak. The size field is filled for only some rows; it gives once, few, many or a size class.

many	TRBD1	TRBV15	TRBJ1-1	TGTGCCACCAGCAGACGACAGGGGGTGAACACTGAAGCTTTCTTT	CATSRRQGVNTEAFF
many	.	TRBV29-1	TRBJ1-1	TGCAGCGTTAAGGAAAGGGCAAACACTGAAGCTTTCTTT	CSVKERANTEAFF
once	.	TRBV20-1	TRBJ2-7	TGCAGTGCTAGCAAGCTAGAGGTCTACGAGCAGTACTTC	CSASKLEVYEQYF
few	.	TRBV5-1	TRBJ1-6	TGCGCCAGCAGCTTGAAGGGGTCCGCTTCACCCCTCCACTTT	CASSLKGSASPLHF
few	TRBD2	TRBV12-3/TRBV12-4	TRBJ2-2	TGTGCCAGCAGTTCTTCCCCGGGGGGCACCGGGGAGCTGTTTTTT	CASSSSPGGTGELFF
many	.	TRBV2	TRBJ1-6	TGTGCCAGCTCGACGCCGAGGGATTCACCCCTCCACTTT	CASSTPRDSPLHF
few	.	TRBV18	TRBJ1-1	TGTGCCAGCTCACACTCCGGGGGAAAGAACACTGAAGCTTTCTTT	CASSHSGGKNTEAFF
many	.	TRBV7-2	TRBJ2-7	TGTGCCAGCAGCTTAGGACGGTGGTCCGACGAGCAGTACTTC	CASSLGRWSDEQYF
many	.	TRBV12-3/TRBV12-4	TRBJ1-5	TGTGCCAGCACCCTTGGCGGCCAGCAGCCCCAGCATTTT	CASTLGGQQPQHF
few	.	TRBV4-3	TRBJ2-7	TGCGCCAGCAGCCAAGTGCGGAGTGTAGGGGGCGAGCAGTACTTC	CASSQVRSVGGEQYF
many	TRBD1	TRBV20-1	TRBJ1-1	TGCAGTGCTAGGCAGCCGGGACAGGGGGGGAGGGCCACTGAAGCTTTCTTT	CSARQPGQGGRATEAFF
many	.	TRBV7-3	TRBJ2-6	TGTGCCAGCAGCTTACCAGGGAGGTCTGGGGCCAACGTCCTGACTTTC	CASSLPGRSGANVLTF
many	.	TRBV19	TRBJ1-5	TGTGCCAGTTGGAGGACAGCGTATAGCAATCAGCCCCAGCATTTT	CASWRTAYSNQPQHF
.	.	TRBV29-1	TRBJ2-7	TGCAGCGTTTCCCCGAGCTCCTACGAGCAGTACTTC	CSVSPSSYEQYF
many	TRBD2	TRBV20-1	TRBJ2-5	TGCAGTGCGGGCGGGGGGAAGACCCAGTACTTC	CSAGGGKTQYF
many	.	TRBV12-3/TRBV12-4	TRBJ1-1	TGTGCCAGCAGTTTCGGGGGGGGAAGGGCTGAAGCTTTCTTT	CASSFGGGRAEAFF
few	.	TRBV5-1	TRBJ2-1	TGCGCCAGCAGCTTAGGGTTTGTGCCTGAGCAGTTCTTC	CASSLGFVPEQFF
few	.	TRBV18	TRBJ2-2	TGTGCCAGCTCACCCGCCGCGCGTCGGACCGGGGAGCTGTTTTTT	CASSPAARRTGELFF
few	TRBD2	TRBV20-1	TRBJ2-3	TGCAGTGCTAGAACTAGCGGGGTAGGGGCGCAGTATTTT	CSARTSGVGAQYF
few	TRBD1	TRBV27	TRBJ2-7	TGTGCCAGCAGTCCCCGACCCGGACAGGGATACCTCGACGAGCAGTACTTC	CASSPRPGQGYLDEQYF
few	.	TRBV12-3/TRBV12-4	TRBJ1-2	TGTGCCAGCAGCCCAAAGGGGCCTGTCAGCGGCTACACCTTC	CASSPKGPVSGYTF
.	.	TRBV6-2/TRBV6-3	TRBJ2-4	TGTGCCAGCGGACGAACAGAGGCAAACATTCAGTACTTC	CASGRTEANIQYF
many	.	TRBV6-2/TRBV6-3	TRBJ2-3	TGTGCCAGCAGTTACTACACAGATACGCAGTATTTT	CASSYYTDTQYF
many	.	TRBV20-1	TRBJ2-7	TGCAGTGCCAAGACGTGGCAGGGAACCTACGAGCAGTACTTC	CSAKTWQGTYEQYF
many	TRBD1	TRBV2	TRBJ1-1	TGTGCCAGCAGCCCGGGACAGCTAGAGACTGAAGCTTTCTTT	CASSPGQLETEAFF
few	.	TRBV11-3	TRBJ2-3	TGTGCCAGCAGCACTCGAGCGGCGAGGAGAGATACGCAGTATTTT	CASSTRAARRDTQYF
.	TRBD2	TRBV20-1	TRBJ2-1	TGCAGTGCTAGAGATTTTATGGCTAGCGGGGGGAGCTCCTACAATGAGCAGTTCTTC	CSARDFMASGGSSYNEQFF
many	.	TRBV7-9	TRBJ1-5	TGTGCCAGCAGTTACGGGAACAACAATCAGCCCCAGCATTTT	CASSYGNNNQPQHF
.	.	TRBV20-1	TRBJ2-2	TGCAGTGCTAGACCGCGACAGGGAGGAGGCACCGGGGAGCTGTTTTTT	CSARPRQGGGTGELFF
many	.	TRBV7-3	TRBJ2-5	TGTGCCAGCAGCTCCCTCGACGGAGAGACCCAGTACTTC	CASSSLDGETQYF
many	.	TRBV29-1	TRBJ2-3	TGCAGCGTTGCCTCAAGCGGCCGGAGCACAGATACGCAGTATTTT	CSVASSGRSTDTQYF
many	.	TRBV20-1	TRBJ2-5	TGCAGTGCCTTCATCAAGGGTTACCAAGAGACCCAGTACTTC	CSAFIKGYQETQYF
many	.	TRBV18	TRBJ1-1	TGTGCCGGATCCCAGGGAGGGACTGAAGCTTTCTTT	CAGSQGGTEAFF
.	.	TRBV2	TRBJ2-1	TGTGCCAGCAGTGACGTCACCCTCTCCTACAATGAGCAGTTCTTC	CASSDVTLSYNEQFF
few	TRBD2	TRBV18	TRBJ2-3	TGTGCCAGCTCCCTCAGCGGGGGGCCAGATACGCAGTATTTT	CASSLSGGPDTQYF
many	TRBD1	TRBV3-1	TRBJ1-2	TGTGCCAGCAGCCATCGACAGGGTAATGGCTACACCTTC	CASSHRQGNGYTF
many	.	TRBV12-3/TRBV12-4	TRBJ1-3	TGTGCCAGCAGTTTAGCGCAATTGGGCGGAAACACCATATATTTT	CASSLAQLGGNTIYF
few	.	TRBV30	TRBJ2-3	TGTGCCTGGAGTATCAAGGGGGTTGGGGATACGCAGTATTTT	CAWSIKGVGDTQYF
many	.	TRBV7-9	TRBJ1-4	TGTGCCAGCAGCTTCCCGGAAGAAAAACTGTTTTTT	CASSFPEEKLFF
few	.	TRBV3-1	TRBJ2-5	TGTGCCAGCAGCCAAGATTCGAGAGGGCGGAGCGAGACCCAGTACTTC	CASSQDSRGRSETQYF
many	.	TRBV12-5	TRBJ1-1	TGTGCTAGTGGTTCCCTGGTTTTGCCGGGAACTGAAGCTTTCTTT	CASGSLVLPGTEAFF
.	TRBD2	TRBV11-1	TRBJ2-1	TGTGCCAGCAGCCGGACTAGCGACAGTAATGAGCAGTTCTTC	CASSRTSDSNEQFF
.	.	TRBV18	TRBJ2-1	TGTGCCAGCTCACTTTATACCATCCAGGTCCTTAATGAGCAGTTCTTC	CASSLYTIQVLNEQFF
.	.	TRBV20-1	TRBJ2-7	TGCAGTGCTAGAGGGACGGGTGTCTCCTACGAGCAGTACTTC	CSARGTGVSYEQYF
few	.	TRBV3-1	TRBJ2-1	TGTGCCAGCAGCCAAGCTAGTGGAAGCTCCTACAATGAGCAGTTCTTC	CASSQASGSSYNEQFF
.	TRBD2	TRBV2	TRBJ2-7	TGTGCCAGCAGTCCCCTGTGGGGGACTAGCGGAACCCTTGGGGTCTACGAGCAGTACTTC	CASSPLWGTSGTLGVYEQYF
many	TRBD2	TRBV3-1	TRBJ2-1	TGTGCCAGCAGCCCAGGGACTAGCGGGATCAATGAGCAGTTCTTC	CASSPGTSGINEQFF
once	.	TRBV28	TRBJ2-1	TGTGCCAGCAGTTTGAGCGGGCCTACCTACAATGAGCAGTTCTTC	CASSLSGPTYNEQFF
few	.	TRBV20-1	TRBJ2-2	TGCAGTGCTAAAGGAGGCACCGGGGAGCTGTTTTTT	CSAKGGTGELFF
few	TRBD2	TRBV5-4	TRBJ2-5	TGTGCCAGCAGCTCCTCCCTCGGGGGGGGGCGGTGGGAACAAGAGACCCAGTACTTC	CASSSSLGGGRWEQETQYF
few	TRBD2	TRBV7-3	TRBJ2-3	TGTGCCAGCAGCCCGCGCGGGGGGGGGCCACGGGATACGCAGTATTTT	CASSPRGGGPRDTQYF
many	.	TRBV7-9	TRBJ2-7	TGTGCCACCTTAGACAGCTCATCCTCCTACGAGCAGTACTTC	CATLDSSSSYEQYF
many	TRBD1	TRBV7-2	TRBJ1-1	TGTGCCAGCAGCTTCTACAGGGGGGGAGGTGAAGCTTTCTTT	CASSFYRGGGEAFF
.	.	TRBV29-1	TRBJ2-4	TGCAGCGTTGCTGAGGAGATCCTTCAGTACTTC	CSVAEEILQYF
many	.	TRBV5-6	TRBJ1-6	TGTGCCAGCAGCTTAGGGGGTAGAACGGCATTTAATTCACCCCTCCACTTT	CASSLGGRTAFNSPLHF